The following is a T cell receptor beta chain sequence with its context. As yet, its antigen is unknown. This specimen belongs to a study of spatial heterogeneity in lung cancer. Background on the study: Mean representation of each unique TCR and UMI combination in the raw reads exceeded ten occurrences. Study-wide points: Among blood samples, ubiquitous expanded tumor TCRs appeared more at resection than at follow-up.

Time point denoted: sample taken at primary tumor resection. Sequencing of whole RNA from tumor, nontumor lung or frozen PBMC involved no sorting. Untreated early-stage non-small cell lung cancer patients, about 70 in total, were the donors. Every individual TCR cDNA molecule carried its own unique molecular identifier, which allowed correction of PCR and sequencing errors. TCRdb used MiXCR to reprocess the 5' RACE reads, holding one entry per CDR3 protein. The repertoire holds some 50,000 distinct CDR3 sequences, about 10% seen once, with 42% in the top ten. The CDR3 totals 11 residues. Trimming removed 2 bases from V and 8 bases from J, with 6 bases in between. Germline V CDR1 and CDR2: KGHSH, LQKENI.

The material was PBMCs, obtained at surgery. This rearrangement joins TRBV18 to TRBJ1-2; no clear D. This clonotype was sampled from a female donor with early-stage non-small cell lung cancer. CDR3 region: CASSPGEGYTF. The CDR3 nucleotides are TGTGCCAGCTCACCAGGGGAAGGCTACACCTTC. Filled out from reference TRBV18 and TRBJ1-2, the complete variable domain reads NAGVMQNPRHLVRRRGQEARLRCSPMKGHSHVYWYRQLPEEGLKFMVYLQKENIIDESGMPKERFSAEFPKEGPSILRIQQVVRGDSAAYFCASSPGEGYTFGSGTRLTVV.